This TCR beta chain was profiled in a study of response to subunit inactivated influenza vaccine. Study-wide results and limits: Authors suggested each seasonal flu vaccination may recruit only limited numbers of new T cells.

About this clonotype itself: No antigen is known for it.

This CDR3 comprises 12 residues. J gave up 7 bases and V 6 bases, and 7 bases lay outside the gene matches. CDR1 and CDR2 (germline): DFQATT, SNEGSKA (reference sequence). One entry per CDR3 protein results from TCRdb running MiXCR on the RT-PCR reads. The sample lists fewer than 750,000 distinct CDR3 sequences; 14% were seen once. The source is a man in his fifties who received an inactivated influenza vaccine. The sample consisted of PBMCs from blood, taken 11 to 12 days after vaccination. The chain recombines TRBV20-1 with TRBJ2-7, with TRBD1 matching over 9 bases. CDR3: CSARDRVGEQYF. Here the CDR3 DNA reads TGCAGTGCAAGGGACAGGGTAGGGGAGCAGTACTTC.